This record concerns one T cell receptor (beta chain) sequence. Its antigen is undetermined. The CDR3 is 15 amino acids. The V gene lost 1 base and the J gene lost 7 bases, with 12 bases spanning the gap. Germline lookup yields CDR1 KGHDR and CDR2 SFDVKD. These data belong to a study of T-cell memory formation after mild COVID-19. Study-level background: TCR clusters showed largely donor specificity.

Study findings and constraints: Pre-infection memory already had some responding clones, implying cross-reactive memory joined. The authors left the SARS-CoV-2 specificity of second-wave clones peaking on day 37 unconfirmed. Contracting CD4+ clones lay largely in CM and EM, with CD8+ ones residing in EMRA.

TCRdb independently ran MiXCR on the 5' RACE reads; one entry per CDR3 protein. The sample contains 500,000 to 550,000 distinct CDR3 sequences, roughly 20% of which appear only once. The sequencing sample was made of PBMCs or a T cell subset sorted from them (not recorded which). The rearrangement links TRBV24-1 to TRBJ1-4, with D perhaps TRBD1 (5 bases). This TCR derives from an adult woman who had mild COVID-19 (a few samples of this study predate the infection). Cell type and time point are not known. CDR3 nucleotide sequence: TGTGCCACCAGTGATTTCGAGAGGGGAGGTGAAAAACTGTTTTTT. This translates into CATSDFERGGEKLFF.